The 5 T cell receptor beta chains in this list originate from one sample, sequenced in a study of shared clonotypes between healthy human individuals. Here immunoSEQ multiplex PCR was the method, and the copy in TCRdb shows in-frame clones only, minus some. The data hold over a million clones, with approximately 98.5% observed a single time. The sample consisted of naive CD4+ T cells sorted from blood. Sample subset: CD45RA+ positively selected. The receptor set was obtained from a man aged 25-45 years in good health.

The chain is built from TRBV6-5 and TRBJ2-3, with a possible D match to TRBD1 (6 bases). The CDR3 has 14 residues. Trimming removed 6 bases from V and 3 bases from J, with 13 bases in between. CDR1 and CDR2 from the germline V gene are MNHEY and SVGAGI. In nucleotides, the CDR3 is TGTGCCAGCAGCCACGGACAGTTTACAGATACGCAGTATTTT. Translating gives CASSHGQFTDTQYF.

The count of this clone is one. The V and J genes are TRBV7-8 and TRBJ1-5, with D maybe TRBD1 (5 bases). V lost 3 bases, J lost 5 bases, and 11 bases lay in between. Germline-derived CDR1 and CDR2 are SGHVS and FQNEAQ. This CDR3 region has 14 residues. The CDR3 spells CASSFSRGDQPQHF. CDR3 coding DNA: TGTGCCAGCAGCTTCTCGAGGGGTGATCAGCCCCAGCATTTT.

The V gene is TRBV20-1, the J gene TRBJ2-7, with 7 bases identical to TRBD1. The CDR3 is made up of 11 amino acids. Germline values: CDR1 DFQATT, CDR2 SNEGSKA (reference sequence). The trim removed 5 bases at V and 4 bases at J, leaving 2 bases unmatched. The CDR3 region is CSAGQDYEQYF. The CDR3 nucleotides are TGCAGTGCTGGACAGGATTACGAGCAGTACTTC.

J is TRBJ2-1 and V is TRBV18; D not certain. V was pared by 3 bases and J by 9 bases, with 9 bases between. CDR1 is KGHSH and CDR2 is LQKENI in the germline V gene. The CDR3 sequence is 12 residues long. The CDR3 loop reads CASSPFDGEQFF. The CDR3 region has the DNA TGTGCCAGCTCACCCTTCGATGGTGAGCAGTTCTTC.

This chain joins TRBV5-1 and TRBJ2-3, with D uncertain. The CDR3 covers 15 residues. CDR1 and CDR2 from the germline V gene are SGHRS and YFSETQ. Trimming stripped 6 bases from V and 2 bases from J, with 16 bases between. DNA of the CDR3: TGCGCCAGCAAAGCCGGCGGAGTATTCACAGATACGCAGTATTTT. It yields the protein CASKAGGVFTDTQYF.